This T cell receptor (beta chain) originates from a study of identical twins. Study-wide results and limits: Researchers reported weaker excess twin sharing in beta out-of-frame sequences. Diverse VJ usage suggested most zero-insertion clonotypes were not invariant T cells. Models, which agreed with sharing between unrelated individuals, nonetheless underestimated the out-of-frame TCR alpha sharing seen in monozygotic twins.

To note about this clonotype: Its antigen is undetermined.

With no exceptions, donors were healthy Caucasians. V was shortened by 1 base and J by 5 bases, with 11 bases between the two germline ends. This CDR3 spans 14 amino acids. Germline CDR1 reads PRHDT; CDR2 reads FYEKMQ (reference sequence). MiXCR was run by TCRdb on the 5' RACE reads, yielding one entry per CDR3 protein. This sample carries 1.5 million to 2 million distinct CDR3 sequences, less than 40% of them seen once, and the ten largest clones take about 0.3%. The TCR sequence derives from a newborn girl in good health. The sequencing input was cord blood. The chain employs TRBV13 and TRBJ1-1; D gene uncertain. CDR3 in amino acids: CASSLAGLRTEAFF. CDR3 bases: TGTGCCAGCAGCTTAGCCGGCCTGCGGACTGAAGCTTTCTTT.